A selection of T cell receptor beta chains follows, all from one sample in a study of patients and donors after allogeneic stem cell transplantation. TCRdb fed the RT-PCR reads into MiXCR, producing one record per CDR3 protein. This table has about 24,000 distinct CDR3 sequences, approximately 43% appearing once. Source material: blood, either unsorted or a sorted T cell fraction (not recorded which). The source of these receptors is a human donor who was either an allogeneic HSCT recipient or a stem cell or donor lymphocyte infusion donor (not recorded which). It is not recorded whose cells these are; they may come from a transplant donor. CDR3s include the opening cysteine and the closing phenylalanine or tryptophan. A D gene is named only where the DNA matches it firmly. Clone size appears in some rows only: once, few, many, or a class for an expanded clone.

TGTGCCAGCAGCTTGGAAGACGGTCTGGGGACCGGGGAGCTGTTTTTT | CASSLEDGLGTGELFF | - | TRBJ2-2 | - | TRBV5-6
TGTGCCATCAGTCGCCAGGGCAGGTCCTACAATGAGCAGTTCTTC | CAISRQGRSYNEQFF | - | TRBJ2-1 | - | TRBV10-3
TGTGCCAGCAGTTTAGCTGGCAGAGACACTGAAGCTTTCTTT | CASSLAGRDTEAFF | many | TRBJ1-1 | - | TRBV12-3/TRBV12-4
TGTGCCACCAGTGACTCCCCCCGACAGGGGCCACCGAACACCGGGGAGCTGTTTTTT | CATSDSPRQGPPNTGELFF | few | TRBJ2-2 | TRBD1 | TRBV24-1
TGTGCCAGCACCTCCCGTCGGCAGGTTGATAATGAGCAGTTCTTC | CASTSRRQVDNEQFF | - | TRBJ2-1 | - | TRBV25-1
TGTGCCAGCAGTTTAAAGTGGAAAGGAAACACCATATATTTT | CASSLKWKGNTIYF | few | TRBJ1-3 | - | TRBV12-3/TRBV12-4
TGTGCCAGCAGCCAATGGACTAGCGGGGGAAAGGATACGCAGTATTTT | CASSQWTSGGKDTQYF | - | TRBJ2-3 | TRBD2 | TRBV12-3/TRBV12-4
TGTGCCATCAGTGAGCGCAGGGGGATAACCGGGGAGCTGTTTTTT | CAISERRGITGELFF | - | TRBJ2-2 | TRBD1 | TRBV10-3
TGTGCCAGCAGCATCACTAGCGGGAAGGTCAATGAGCAGTTCTTC | CASSITSGKVNEQFF | - | TRBJ2-1 | - | TRBV21-1
TGTGCCAGCAGCCCGGGGACAGTTCAAGAGACCCAGTACTTC | CASSPGTVQETQYF | medium-sized | TRBJ2-5 | TRBD1 | TRBV9
TGTGCCACCAGTGATGAGTACCAAGAGACCCAGTACTTC | CATSDEYQETQYF | few | TRBJ2-5 | - | TRBV24-1
TGTGCCAGCAGAAGATACACGAACACTGAAGCTTTCTTT | CASRRYTNTEAFF | - | TRBJ1-1 | - | TRBV6-2/TRBV6-3
TGCAGTGCCAACCCCGGGGGAGTTGGACTAGCGGGAGGGGTTGAGCAGTTCTTC | CSANPGGVGLAGGVEQFF | - | TRBJ2-1 | TRBD2 | TRBV20-1
TGCGCCAGCAGCGCGGACGGAGGATACGAGCAGTACTTC | CASSADGGYEQYF | - | TRBJ2-7 | - | TRBV5-1
TGTGCCAGCAGCGAGGGACAGGGGCCCTACGAGCAGTACTTC | CASSEGQGPYEQYF | - | TRBJ2-7 | TRBD1 | TRBV7-9
TGTGCCAGCAGCCAAGATCTCTCTGGAAACACCATATATTTT | CASSQDLSGNTIYF | - | TRBJ1-3 | - | TRBV3-1
TGTGCCAGCAGCCAAGATACAGCCACAGATACGCAGTATTTT | CASSQDTATDTQYF | - | TRBJ2-3 | - | TRBV4-2
TGCAGTGCTAGAGATTCCGGACAGGGGGCGAATAATTCACCCCTCCACTTT | CSARDSGQGANNSPLHF | - | TRBJ1-6 | TRBD1 | TRBV20-1
TGCGCCAGCAGCTTCGGCAGAGCGATGTCGTCTAATGAAAAACTGTTTTTT | CASSFGRAMSSNEKLFF | - | TRBJ1-4 | - | TRBV5-1
TGCGCCAGCAGCCAGGCCCAGAGCTATGGCTACACCTTC | CASSQAQSYGYTF | few | TRBJ1-2 | - | TRBV4-1
TGTGCCAGCAGCTTAGGAAGTTATGAAGCTTTCTTT | CASSLGSYEAFF | - | TRBJ1-1 | - | TRBV11-2
TGCGCCAGCAGCTTTGTTCGAGAAAAAGAGACCCAGTACTTC | CASSFVREKETQYF | - | TRBJ2-5 | - | TRBV5-1
TGCAGTGCTAGCTCTGGGAACTACGAGCAGTACTTC | CSASSGNYEQYF | - | TRBJ2-7 | - | TRBV20-1
TGCAGCGGACACCTTGTGGGTGAGCAGTTCTTC | CSGHLVGEQFF | - | TRBJ2-1 | - | TRBV29-1
TGTGCCAGCAGGGGTGGAAACACTGAAGCTTTCTTT | CASRGGNTEAFF | - | TRBJ1-1 | - | TRBV9
TGTGCCAGCAGCTTAGTTGGACAGGTCAATTCACCCCTCCACTTT | CASSLVGQVNSPLHF | - | TRBJ1-6 | TRBD1 | TRBV7-2
TGTGCCAGCAGCTTAAAACAGGGACCCTCTGGGGCCAACGTCCTGACTTTC | CASSLKQGPSGANVLTF | - | TRBJ2-6 | - | TRBV7-3
TGTGCCAGCTCACCAGGCAGTGAGCAGTACTTC | CASSPGSEQYF | - | TRBJ2-7 | - | TRBV18
TGTGCCAGCAGCTTAACTAGCTCCTACAAGCAGTACTTC | CASSLTSSYKQYF | - | TRBJ2-7 | - | TRBV7-9
TGTGCCAGCAGCCAATTTGGACAGGGTATGAACACTGAAGCTTTCTTT | CASSQFGQGMNTEAFF | once | TRBJ1-1 | TRBD1 | TRBV14
TGCGCCAGCAGCCAAGACACTCCTAAGAATGAAAAACTGTTTTTT | CASSQDTPKNEKLFF | - | TRBJ1-4 | - | TRBV4-1
TGTGCCAGCAGTTACCTGGCCAGGGGGCTTACTGAAGCTTTCTTT | CASSYLARGLTEAFF | few | TRBJ1-1 | TRBD1 | TRBV6-6
TGCGCCAGCAGCCTGGGACAGAATAATTCACCCCTCCACTTT | CASSLGQNNSPLHF | few | TRBJ1-6 | TRBD1 | TRBV5-1
TGTGCCAGCAGCAAAGGAGGGACTAGCTCGAAGACCCAGTACTTC | CASSKGGTSSKTQYF | - | TRBJ2-5 | TRBD2 | TRBV7-2
TGTGCCAGCAGGCCGGTATGGGACGTTAGCACAGATACGCAGTATTTT | CASRPVWDVSTDTQYF | - | TRBJ2-3 | - | TRBV6-5
TGTGCCAGCAGCGCAAACAGCGCAGATACGCAGTATTTT | CASSANSADTQYF | - | TRBJ2-3 | - | TRBV9
TGTGCCATCAGTGACAGCGGGAGGGCCGTAGGTGAGCAGTTCTTC | CAISDSGRAVGEQFF | - | TRBJ2-1 | TRBD2 | TRBV10-3
TGTGCCAGCAGCCAAGATCCGACCAGAAGCTCCTACGAGCAGTACTTC | CASSQDPTRSSYEQYF | large | TRBJ2-7 | - | TRBV4-2
TGTGCCAGCAGCCAGGGTAATGGAAACACCATATATTTT | CASSQGNGNTIYF | - | TRBJ1-3 | - | TRBV4-2
TGTGCCAGCAGTTGGGGACAGCCCTATGGCTACACCTTC | CASSWGQPYGYTF | - | TRBJ1-2 | TRBD1 | TRBV6-6
TGCGCCAGCAGCCAAGACTCCCCGGGACAGCTACCTTATGGCTACACCTTC | CASSQDSPGQLPYGYTF | - | TRBJ1-2 | TRBD1 | TRBV4-1
TGTGCCAGCAGGCCCGTCGTCGGGGGCGAGCAGTACTTC | CASRPVVGGEQYF | - | TRBJ2-7 | - | TRBV27
TGTGCCAGCAGCCAAGGACAGGTCTATGGCTACACCTTC | CASSQGQVYGYTF | few | TRBJ1-2 | - | TRBV4-2
TGCGCCAGCAGCTTGGTTGGGAACCAAGAGACCCAGTACTTC | CASSLVGNQETQYF | - | TRBJ2-5 | - | TRBV5-1
TGTGCCAGCAGTTACTCTGTAGATCTCTACGAGCAGTACTTC | CASSYSVDLYEQYF | few | TRBJ2-7 | - | TRBV6-5
TGTGCCAGCAGTTTCTTGGGGGGTCAGGCACTAATATCGAAAACTCCTCCAACTAATGAAAAACTGTTTTTT | CASSFLGGQALISKTPPTNEKLFF | - | TRBJ1-4 | - | TRBV27
TGTGCCATCAGTGAAACTTCACAGGGCGGGGAGCTGTTTTTT | CAISETSQGGELFF | few | TRBJ2-2 | - | TRBV10-3
TGTGCCAGCAGCTCCGTGGTTTACGAGCAGTACTTC | CASSSVVYEQYF | - | TRBJ2-7 | - | TRBV6-6
TGTGCCAGCAGTTCCGGACAGGGTTATGGCTACACCTTC | CASSSGQGYGYTF | few | TRBJ1-2 | TRBD1 | TRBV28
TGCAGCGTTGAAGGGCCGGGACTAGCGGGCACAGATACGCAGTATTTT | CSVEGPGLAGTDTQYF | - | TRBJ2-3 | TRBD2 | TRBV29-1
TGTGCCAGCTCACCAGGGGTCTCTGGGGCCAACGTCCTGACTTTC | CASSPGVSGANVLTF | - | TRBJ2-6 | - | TRBV18
TGTGCCAGCAGCTTGGATTGGGGCCGAGGGGAAGCTTTCTTT | CASSLDWGRGEAFF | - | TRBJ1-1 | - | TRBV5-6
TGTGCCTCCTCCACCTGGGCAGACTCGCATTATGGCTACACCTTC | CASSTWADSHYGYTF | few | TRBJ1-2 | - | TRBV6-5
TGTACCAGCAGTGATCGGGCCGCCTCTGGAAACACCATATATTTT | CTSSDRAASGNTIYF | - | TRBJ1-3 | - | TRBV6-1
TGTGCCAGTAACATACCGGGACAGGGTCTCTATGGCTACACCTTC | CASNIPGQGLYGYTF | - | TRBJ1-2 | TRBD1 | TRBV19
TGTGCCAGCAGATCTGTAGCGGGCCCCTACGAGCAGTACTTC | CASRSVAGPYEQYF | - | TRBJ2-7 | TRBD2 | TRBV28
TGTGCCAGCAGTCCCAGGCAGGGAAACTATGGCTACACCTTC | CASSPRQGNYGYTF | - | TRBJ1-2 | - | TRBV12-3/TRBV12-4
TGTGCCAGCAGTGATGGGTCAGGGGGGCGGAATCAGCCCCAGCATTTT | CASSDGSGGRNQPQHF | few | TRBJ1-5 | TRBD1 | TRBV6-1
TGTGCCAGCAGTAAAACTGGCAGGGGCGACTATGGCTACAGAACTGGCAGGGGCGACTATGGCTACACCTTC | CASSKTGRGDYGYRTGRGDYGYTF | - | TRBJ1-2 | - | TRBV5-6